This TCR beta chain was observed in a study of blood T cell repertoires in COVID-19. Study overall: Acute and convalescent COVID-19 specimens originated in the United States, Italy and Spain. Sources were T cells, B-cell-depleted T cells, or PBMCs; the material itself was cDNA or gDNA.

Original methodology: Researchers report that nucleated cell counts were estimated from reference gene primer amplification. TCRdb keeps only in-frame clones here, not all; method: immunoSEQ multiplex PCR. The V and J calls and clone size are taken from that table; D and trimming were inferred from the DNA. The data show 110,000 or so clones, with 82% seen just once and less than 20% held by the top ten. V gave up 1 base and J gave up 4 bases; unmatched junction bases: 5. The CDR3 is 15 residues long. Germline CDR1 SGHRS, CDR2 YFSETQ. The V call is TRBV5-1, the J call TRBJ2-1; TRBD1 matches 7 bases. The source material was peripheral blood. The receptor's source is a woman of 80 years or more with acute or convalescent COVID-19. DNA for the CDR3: TGCGCCAGCAGCTTGATTGGGACAGAATACAATGAGCAGTTCTTC. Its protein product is CASSLIGTEYNEQFF.